This T cell receptor beta chain derives from a study of shared T cell receptors in the human thymus. From germline, CDR1 is GTSNPN and CDR2 SVGIG (reference sequence). This CDR3 is built from 13 residues. Trimming stripped 3 bases from V and 4 bases from J, with 12 bases between. The data were produced by immunoSEQ multiplex PCR, yet TCRdb's version contains in-frame clones alone and is incomplete. The sample consists of approximately 660,000 clones, roughly 90% of them appearing once. The data were also submitted as part of a second study, on human thymus T cells. According to that study: The donor group consisted of healthy Finnish infants who were having corrective surgery for congenital heart defects. Resections obtained during corrective heart surgery supplied the thymus tissue. Thymic and blood repertoires showed apparently biased V and J gene usage. Related research reported highly overlapping thymic repertoires among unrelated individuals.

The sequence came from a boy under three years old with a congenital heart defect. Sample: thymocytes. V is TRBV30 and J is TRBJ1-1; D is unresolved. CDR3 sequence (DNA): TGTGCCTGGAGCAGAATTCTAGGCACTGAAGCTTTCTTT. The encoded protein is CAWSRILGTEAFF.